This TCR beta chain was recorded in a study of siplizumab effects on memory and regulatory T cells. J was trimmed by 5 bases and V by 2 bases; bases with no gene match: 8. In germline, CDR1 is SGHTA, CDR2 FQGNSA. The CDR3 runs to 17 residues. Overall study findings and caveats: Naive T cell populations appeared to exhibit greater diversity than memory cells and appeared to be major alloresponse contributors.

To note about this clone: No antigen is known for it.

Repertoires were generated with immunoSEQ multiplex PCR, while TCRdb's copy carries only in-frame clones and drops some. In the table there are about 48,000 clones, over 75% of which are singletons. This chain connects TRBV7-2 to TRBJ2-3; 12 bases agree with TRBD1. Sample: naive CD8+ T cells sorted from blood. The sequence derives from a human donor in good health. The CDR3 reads CASSLQPGQGAGDTQYF. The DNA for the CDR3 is TGTGCCAGCAGCTTACAGCCGGGACAGGGGGCAGGAGATACGCAGTATTTT.